The T cell receptor beta chain under discussion was sequenced for a study of CD8 T cells in ankylosing spondylitis. Molecular-barcoded quantitative 5'-RACE produced these TCR beta libraries. TCRdb reanalysed the 5' RACE reads using MiXCR and keeps one entry per CDR3 protein. Here the sample spans roughly 440,000 distinct CDR3 sequences, roughly 18% being singletons. As for this clonotype: Its antigen is undetermined.

Study observations and caveats: Matched ankylosing spondylitis synovial fluid reportedly showed significant enrichment of disease-linked clones. Blood from ankylosing spondylitis patients appeared to carry a characteristic roughly eight-variant TCR beta motif. In peripheral blood, disease-linked CD8+ clones occurred at relatively low frequencies. In the blood and synovial fluid of reactive arthritis, some motif variants had been previously reported.

This TCR came from a male donor with ankylosing spondylitis. Sequenced input: blood, either unsorted or a sorted T cell fraction (not recorded which).

This CDR3 is CAWSATGTRKVDTQYF. The CDR3 DNA sequence: TGTGCCTGGAGTGCGACCGGGACTAGAAAAGTAGATACGCAGTATTTT. The V call is TRBV30, the J call TRBJ2-3; TRBD2 matches at 8 bases. CDR3 size: 16 residues. With V trimmed by 1 base and J by 5 bases, 11 bases remained unmatched. Germline V gene sequence: CDR1 GTSNPN, CDR2 SVGIG (reference sequence).